The 30 T cell receptor beta chains below come from one sample, sequenced in a study of vaccination effects on CD4 cells after COVID-19. Sequencing followed a ViraFEST assay step that expanded antigen-specific CD4+ T cells with viral peptide pools. Scientists isolated CD4+ T cells after a roughly ten-day culture period ended. By PCR, the person was confirmed to have had SARS-CoV-2 infection between March and December 2020. Vaccination of participants consisted of two doses of either the BNT162b2 or mRNA-1273 vaccine. TCRdb's copy holds only in-frame clones and misses some; the assay was immunoSEQ multiplex PCR. Of 15,000 or so clones in the sample, 75% to 80% are singletons; the top ten hold more than 25%. These receptors' targets are unknown. Source: CD4+ T cells from PBMCs cultured with HCoV-NL63 spike peptides, taken after COVID-19 vaccination. All receptors come from a human donor who had a prior SARS-CoV-2 infection.

This rearrangement joins TRBV11-3 to TRBJ2-1, with 9 nucleotides matching TRBD2. The CDR3 is made up of 15 amino acids. J was trimmed by 3 bases and V by 1 base; bases with no gene match: 1. Looked up from germline, CDR1 is SGHNT and CDR2 is YENEEA. CDR3 region: CASSLVSGSYNEQFF. DNA for the CDR3: TGTGCCAGCAGCTTAGTTAGCGGGAGCTACAATGAGCAGTTCTTC.

The rearrangement links TRBV9 to TRBJ2-4, with a weak D call TRBD2 (6 bases). This CDR3 spans 15 amino acids. Per germline, CDR1 SGDLS and CDR2 YYNGEE. Trimming cost V 0 bases and J 9 bases, with 16 bases left between them. The CDR3 region is CASSVEGAVGGIQYF. The CDR3 DNA reads as TGTGCCAGCAGCGTAGAGGGAGCCGTGGGGGGCATTCAGTACTTC. Complete variable domain (other parts from reference TRBV9 and TRBJ2-4): DSGVTQTPKHLITATGQRVTLRCSPRSGDLSVYWYQQSLDQGLQFLIQYYNGEERAKGNILERFSAQQFPDLHSELNLSSLELGDSALYFCASSVEGAVGGIQYFGAGTRLSVL.

This clone appeared a few times. The rearrangement joins TRBV2 to TRBJ1-6, with D possibly matching TRBD1 (5 bases). The CDR3 extends over 14 amino acids. V was shortened by 2 bases and J by 10 bases, with 12 bases between the two germline ends. Germline V gene lookup returns CDR1 SNHLY and CDR2 FYNNEI. The CDR3 nucleotides read TGTGCCAGCAGTGAATTTCAGGGTTACTCACCCCTCCACTTT. Amino acid sequence: CASSEFQGYSPLHF.

This clone was counted a few times. This chain links TRBV5-4 with TRBJ1-2; D remains ambiguous. Germline V gene data show CDR1 as SGHNT and CDR2 as YYREEE (reference sequence). CDR3 size: 13 residues. Trimming stripped 5 bases from V and 3 bases from J, with 11 bases between. CDR3 bases: TGTGCCAGCAGGGGTTTGGTCGACTATGGCTACACCTTC. Translated: CASRGLVDYGYTF.

The V and J genes are TRBV18 and TRBJ2-7, with D possibly being TRBD1 or TRBD2 (5 bases each). Germline CDR1 KGHSH, CDR2 LQKENI. Trimming removed 1 base at V and 7 bases at J, with 11 bases between. The CDR3 is 13 amino acids. DNA of the CDR3: TGTGCCAGCTCACCACGAGGGGCGGTGGAGCAGTACTTC. This translates into CASSPRGAVEQYF.

The chain carries TRBV9 and TRBJ1-6, with 8 nucleotides matching TRBD1. The germline V gene encodes CDR1 SGDLS and CDR2 YYNGEE. The CDR3 is 14 residues long. Trimming at V came to 4 bases and at J to 8 bases, leaving 5 bases not matched to a gene. The CDR3 nucleotides are TGTGCCAGCAGCAAAGGACAGGGTGATTCACCCCTCCACTTT. Translating gives CASSKGQGDSPLHF.

This clone has just a few counts. The chain has TRBV5-5 and TRBJ2-1; either TRBD1 or TRBD2 may fit D (5 bases each). Looked up from germline, CDR1 is SGHKS and CDR2 is YYEKEE (reference sequence). Trimming took off 2 bases at V and 8 bases at J, with 11 bases between the two ends. The CDR3 is 13 amino acids. The DNA for the CDR3 is TGTGCCAGCAGCTTCCAGGGAGCCTATGAGCAGTTCTTC. Translating gives CASSFQGAYEQFF.

The CDR3: CASSGTRRSGNTIYF. The CDR3 nucleotides read TGTGCCAGCAGCGGGACCAGGCGCTCTGGAAACACCATATATTTT. This chain connects TRBV9 to TRBJ1-3; D ambiguous. The CDR3 consists of 15 residues. Trimming left V 3 bases short and J 0 bases short, with 10 bases between. The germline V gene has CDR1 SGDLS and CDR2 YYNGEE.

This clone was picked up a small number of times. The chain couples TRBV7-2 to TRBJ2-5, with 8 bases identical to TRBD2. CDR3 size: 19 residues. Germline CDR1 is SGHTA and CDR2 is FQGNSA. The J segment lost 5 bases and the V segment lost 1 base, leaving 18 bases of the junction unmatched. CDR3 coding DNA: TGTGCCAGCAGCTTAGTAGGTTACGCCGGGAGGGCCTCTAGGGAGACCCAGTACTTC. Protein sequence: CASSLVGYAGRASRETQYF.

The rearrangement joins TRBV7-3 to TRBJ2-7; 7 bases map to TRBD1. This CDR3 contains 15 residues. V dropped 1 base and J dropped 0; count of bases not matched to a gene: 3. CDR1 SGHTA and CDR2 FQGTGA come from the germline V gene. CDR3 in amino acids: CASSLRTGSSYEQYF. The CDR3 nucleotides are TGTGCCAGCAGCTTAAGGACAGGTTCCTCCTACGAGCAGTACTTC.

Note on this clone: At one of its ends the junction is not consistent with the germline gene, which may arise from a read error. The CDR3 region has the DNA TGTGCCAGCAGCATCGGGACTAGCGGTGAGAGAGGGGTGCCGCACTTC. It yields the protein CASSIGTSGERGVPHF. J is TRBJ2-4 and V is TRBV3-1 (or the pseudogene TRBV3-2); 11 bases map to TRBD2. Germline assignment: CDR1 LGHDT and CDR2 YNNKEL (reference sequence). The CDR3 spans 16 residues.

The V and J genes are TRBV2 and TRBJ1-2, with a weak D call TRBD1 (5 bases). The V end lost 8 bases, the J end lost 4 bases, and 11 bases lay between the germline ends. This CDR3 has 12 amino acids. Germline V gene sequence: CDR1 SNHLY, CDR2 FYNNEI. CDR3 residues: CASAGQSYGYTF. The CDR3 DNA reads TGTGCCAGCGCAGGGCAGAGCTATGGCTACACCTTC.

V usage is TRBV5-4 and J usage is TRBJ1-2; TRBD1 matches at 8 bases. Unmatched junction bases numbered 7, after V lost 4 bases and J lost 8 bases. In germline, CDR1 is SGHNT, CDR2 YYREEE (reference sequence). CDR3 size: 13 residues. CDR3 nucleotides: TGTGCCAGCAGCGAAGGACAGGGAGGAGGCTACACCTTC. It translates to CASSEGQGGGYTF.

The chain couples TRBV11-2 to TRBJ2-7; D perhaps matches TRBD2 (5 bases). Germline V gene data show CDR1 as SGHAT and CDR2 as FQNNGV. The CDR3 loop spans 12 amino acids. V lost 8 bases to trimming and J lost 0 bases, with 8 bases between them. CDR3 sequence (DNA): TGTGCCAGCGAGGGAATCTCCTACGAGCAGTACTTC. Encoded protein: CASEGISYEQYF.

The chain carries TRBV7-9 and TRBJ1-2; D perhaps matches TRBD1 (5 bases). The germline V gene encodes CDR1 SEHNR and CDR2 FQNEAQ (reference sequence). The CDR3 is 13 amino acids. Trimming removed 3 bases from V and 6 bases from J, with 11 bases in between. This CDR3 is CASSLTTGHGYTF. CDR3 nucleotides: TGTGCCAGCAGCTTGACGACGGGACATGGCTACACCTTC.

This chain joins TRBV5-1 and TRBJ2-5; tentatively, D is TRBD2 (5 bases). This CDR3 spans 16 amino acids. The germline V gene has CDR1 SGHRS and CDR2 YFSETQ. Trimming removed 3 bases from V and 0 bases from J, with 15 bases in between. The CDR3 protein is CASSSEGSGYQETQYF. As DNA, the CDR3 is TGCGCCAGCAGCTCCGAGGGTTCTGGGTACCAAGAGACCCAGTACTTC.

The chain joins TRBV6-4 to TRBJ1-6; unclear D gene. With 2 bases removed from V and 7 bases from J, the gap between germline ends came to 15 bases. Looked up from germline, CDR1 is MRHNA and CDR2 is SNTAGT. CDR3 length: 16 residues. The CDR3 DNA is TGTGCCAGCAGTGACACAAAGGTTGGGGAGAATTCACCCCTCCACTTT. Amino acids: CASSDTKVGENSPLHF.

The chain combines TRBV30 with TRBJ2-3; D unclear. CDR1 and CDR2 (germline): GTSNPN, SVGIG (reference sequence). CDR3 length: 15 amino acids. V lost 7 bases and J lost 0, with 17 bases in between. The CDR3 bases are TGTGCCTCTCTTCCAGGAGTAACTAGCACAGATACGCAGTATTTT. Protein product: CASLPGVTSTDTQYF.

The chain joins TRBV15 to TRBJ2-7; 12 positions agree with TRBD2. Per the germline V gene, CDR1 is LNHNV and CDR2 is YYDKDF (reference sequence). The CDR3 consists of 14 residues. Trimming removed 4 bases from V and 7 bases from J; junction bases left unmatched: 5. This chain's CDR3 is CATSTRTSGKEQYF. CDR3 in DNA: TGTGCCACCAGCACCCGGACTAGCGGGAAAGAGCAGTACTTC.

The chain employs TRBV30 and TRBJ2-1; TRBD2 agrees at 12 bases. After removal of 3 bases from V and 9 bases from J, the junction contained 6 bases not matched to a gene. The germline V gene encodes CDR1 GTSNPN and CDR2 SVGIG (reference sequence). The CDR3 is 14 amino acids. The CDR3 region is CAWRGLAGRGEQFF. DNA for the CDR3: TGTGCCTGGAGAGGACTAGCGGGACGAGGTGAGCAGTTCTTC.

The chain recombines TRBV5-4 with TRBJ2-5; 9 nucleotides line up with TRBD2. With 0 bases clipped from V and 4 bases from J, the junction kept 1 base outside the gene matches. In germline, CDR1 is SGHNT, CDR2 YYREEE (reference sequence). CDR3 size: 14 residues. CDR3 coding DNA: TGTGCCAGCAGCTTGGGGCGGGGGGGAGAGACCCAGTACTTC. Translating gives CASSLGRGGETQYF. Complete variable domain (other parts from reference TRBV5-4 and TRBJ2-5): ETGVTQSPTHLIKTRGQQVTLRCSSQSGHNTVSWYQQALGQGPQFIFQYYREEENGRGNFPPRFSGLQFPNYSSELNVNALELDDSALYLCASSLGRGGETQYFGPGTRLLVL.

The CDR3 DNA reads as TGTGCCAGCAGCCAAGTGTTGGGGGGACTAGCGGGGAAAGCGAACACCGGGGAGCTGTTTTTT. Protein sequence: CASSQVLGGLAGKANTGELFF. V gene TRBV4-2 combines with J gene TRBJ2-2; 13 nucleotides line up with TRBD2. The CDR3 consists of 21 residues. The ends lost 1 base at V and 0 bases at J; junction bases unmatched: 11. Germline-derived CDR1 and CDR2 are LGHNA and YNFKEQ.

CDR3 loop: CASSQDSLFVLAGDAGELFF. In nucleotides, the CDR3 is TGCGCCAGCAGCCAAGATTCCCTTTTTGTTCTAGCGGGAGATGCCGGGGAGCTGTTTTTT. The V and J genes are TRBV4-3 and TRBJ2-2, with TRBD2 matching 10 bases. Germline CDR1 is LGHNA and CDR2 is YSLEER. Trimming took 0 bases from V and 6 from J; bases not matched to a gene: 16. The CDR3 has 20 amino acids.

The chain links TRBV6-6 to TRBJ2-3; TRBD2 aligns across 11 bases. The germline V gene has CDR1 MNHNY and CDR2 SVGAGI (reference sequence). Germline trimming cut 5 bases from V and 0 bases from J; bases unmatched to any gene: 10. CDR3 length equals 18 residues. The CDR3 DNA reads TGTGCCAGCAGTCCCGGGACTAGCGGAAAATCTAGCACAGATACGCAGTATTTT. This encodes CASSPGTSGKSSTDTQYF.

The rearrangement links TRBV15 to TRBJ1-5, with 10 nucleotides matching TRBD1. This CDR3 is 16 amino acids long. V was clipped by 3 bases and J by 4 bases; unmatched bases: 6. The germline V gene has CDR1 LNHNV and CDR2 YYDKDF (reference sequence). The DNA for the CDR3 is TGTGCCACCAGCAGGAGAGGGACAGGGGAAAATCAGCCCCAGCATTTT. Its protein product is CATSRRGTGENQPQHF.

The V and J genes are TRBV4-2 and TRBJ1-1, with D perhaps TRBD1 (5 bases). CDR1 is LGHNA, CDR2 YNFKEQ, per germline. V lost 4 bases, J lost 0 bases, and 18 bases lay in between. This CDR3 is built from 17 residues. This CDR3 reads CASSLEALRGMNTEAFF. The CDR3, as DNA: TGTGCCAGCAGCCTTGAGGCCTTGCGGGGCATGAACACTGAAGCTTTCTTT.

The chain is built from TRBV19 and TRBJ1-1; 8 bases agree with TRBD1. Germline CDR1 reads LNHDA; CDR2 reads SQIVND (reference sequence). The CDR3 contains 15 residues. With 2 bases clipped from V and 0 bases from J, the junction kept 2 bases outside the gene matches. The CDR3: CASSILGQVNTEAFF. The DNA for the CDR3 is TGTGCCAGTAGTATATTGGGACAGGTGAACACTGAAGCTTTCTTT.

The chain has TRBV3-1 (or the pseudogene TRBV3-2) and TRBJ1-4; maybe TRBD1 (6 bases). This CDR3 comprises 15 residues. Germline-derived CDR1 and CDR2 are LGHDT and YNNKEL (reference sequence). V gave up 3 bases and J gave up 4 bases, with 12 bases separating them. CDR3 sequence (DNA): TGTGCCAGCAGCCATATGACAGGCGATAATGAAAAACTGTTTTTT. This codes for CASSHMTGDNEKLFF.

The CDR3 DNA reads TGCGCCAGCAGCTTGGCTGGACAGTGGGGAAATGAGCAGTTCTTC. It codes for CASSLAGQWGNEQFF. The J gene is TRBJ2-1, the V gene TRBV5-1, with a possible D match to TRBD1 (6 bases). With 0 bases removed from V and 7 bases from J, the gap between germline ends came to 14 bases. Per germline, CDR1 SGHRS and CDR2 YFSETQ. The CDR3 spans 15 residues.

The chain has TRBV6-5 and TRBJ2-7; 7 bases are shared with TRBD1. V lost 1 base and J lost 3; bases outside the gene matches: 9. Germline-derived CDR1 and CDR2 are MNHEY and SVGAGI. The CDR3 consists of 16 residues. The CDR3: CASSYFDRAIIYEQYF. The DNA for the CDR3 is TGTGCCAGCAGTTACTTCGACAGGGCTATAATCTACGAGCAGTACTTC.